The 2 T cell receptor beta chains below were found in one sample sequenced in a study of T cells in Graves' hyperthyroidism and ophthalmopathy. Amplification of TCR beta CDR3 regions was performed using RNA transcripts as template. Using the HTBI primer set, a first-round RT-PCR was run on the TCR CDR3. One entry per CDR3 protein, called by TCRdb with MiXCR from the multiplex PCR reads. Of some 250,000 distinct CDR3 sequences in the sample, 14% to 15% are singletons; the top ten hold 10% to 15%. The source material was blood. These receptors originate from a middle-aged woman with Graves' hyperthyroidism that later progressed to Graves' ophthalmopathy.

This clonotype showed up many times. CDR3 DNA sequence: TGTGCCAGCAGCTTACCACCTAACACCGGGGAGCTGTTTTTT. The encoded protein is CASSLPPNTGELFF. The V and J genes are TRBV11-2 and TRBJ2-2; no definite D call. The CDR3 runs 14 residues. Germline CDR1 SGHAT, CDR2 FQNNGV. V gave up 2 bases and J gave up 2 bases, with 6 bases separating them. The full variable domain, completed using reference TRBV11-2 and TRBJ2-2, is EAGVAQSPRYKIIEKRQSVAFWCNPISGHATLYWYQQILGQGPKLLIQFQNNGVVDDSQLPKDRFSAERLKGVDSTLKIQPAKLEDSAVYLCASSLPPNTGELFFGEGSRLTVL.

On this clonotype: A much larger clonotype is one base distant, so this may be a read error. J is TRBJ2-3 and V is TRBV9; D is unresolved. Germline loops: CDR1 SGDLS, CDR2 YYNGEE. This CDR3 is built from 15 residues. The CDR3 reads CASSVYSGSTDTHYF. CDR3 DNA: TGTGCCAGCAGCGTGTATTCCGGTAGCACAGATACGCACTATTTT.